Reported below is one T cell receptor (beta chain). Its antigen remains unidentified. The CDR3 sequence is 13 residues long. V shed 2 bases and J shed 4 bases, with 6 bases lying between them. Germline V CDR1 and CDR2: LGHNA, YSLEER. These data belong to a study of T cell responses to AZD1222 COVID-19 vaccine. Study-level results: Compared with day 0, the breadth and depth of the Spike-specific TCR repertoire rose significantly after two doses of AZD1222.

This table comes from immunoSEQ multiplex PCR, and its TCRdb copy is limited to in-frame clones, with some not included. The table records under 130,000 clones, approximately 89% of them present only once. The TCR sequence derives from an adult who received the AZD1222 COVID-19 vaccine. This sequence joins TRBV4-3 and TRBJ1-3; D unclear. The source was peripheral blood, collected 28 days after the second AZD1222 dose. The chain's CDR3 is CASSQTTGNTIYF. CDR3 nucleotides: TGCGCCAGCAGCCAAACTACAGGAAACACCATATATTTT.